This TCR beta chain was identified during a study of T-cell reconstitution after alpha-beta-depleted transplantation in children. A TCRbeta library incorporating unique molecular identifiers was prepared. Using its own MiXCR run on the PCR reads, TCRdb lists one record per CDR3 protein. The table has a few hundred thousand distinct CDR3 sequences, around 17% seen once. This clonotype was found a few times. The CDR3 is made up of 14 amino acids. From germline, CDR1 is SGHRS and CDR2 YFSETQ. Trimming shortened V by 5 bases and J by 5 bases, and 13 bases separated the two germline ends. The chain uses TRBV5-1 and TRBJ2-2; tentatively, D is TRBD2 (5 bases). The clonotype originates from a human donor who donated a stem cell graft to a child with acute lymphoblastic leukemia. Specimen: PBMCs from the stem cell graft donor, collected from the stem cell graft. CDR3 coding DNA: TGCGCCAGCAGTGGGGAGCGGCCAACCGGGGAGCTGTTTTTT. It yields the protein CASSGERPTGELFF.